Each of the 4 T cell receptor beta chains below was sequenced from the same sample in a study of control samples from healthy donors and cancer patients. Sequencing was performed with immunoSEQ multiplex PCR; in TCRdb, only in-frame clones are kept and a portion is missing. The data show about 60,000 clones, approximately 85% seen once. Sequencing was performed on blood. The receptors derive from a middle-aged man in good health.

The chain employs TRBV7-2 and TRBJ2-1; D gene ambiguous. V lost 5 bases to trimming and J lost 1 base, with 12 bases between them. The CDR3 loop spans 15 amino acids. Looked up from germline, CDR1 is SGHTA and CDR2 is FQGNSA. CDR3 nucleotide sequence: TGTGCCAGCAGCAAAGAGGCGGCATCCTACAATGAGCAGTTCTTC. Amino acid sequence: CASSKEAASYNEQFF.

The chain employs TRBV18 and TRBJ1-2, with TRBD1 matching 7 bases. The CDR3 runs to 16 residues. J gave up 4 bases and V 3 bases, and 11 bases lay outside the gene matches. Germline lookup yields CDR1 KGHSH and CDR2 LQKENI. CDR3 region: CASSPASGTVFYGYTF. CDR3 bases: TGTGCCAGCTCACCGGCCTCCGGGACAGTCTTCTATGGCTACACCTTC. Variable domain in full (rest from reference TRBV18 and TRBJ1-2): NAGVMQNPRHLVRRRGQEARLRCSPMKGHSHVYWYRQLPEEGLKFMVYLQKENIIDESGMPKERFSAEFPKEGPSILRIQQVVRGDSAAYFCASSPASGTVFYGYTFGSGTRLTVV.

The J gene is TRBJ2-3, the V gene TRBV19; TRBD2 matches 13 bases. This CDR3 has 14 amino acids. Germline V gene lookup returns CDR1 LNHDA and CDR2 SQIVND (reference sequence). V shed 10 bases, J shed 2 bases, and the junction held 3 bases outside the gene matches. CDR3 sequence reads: CATGLAGDTDTQYF. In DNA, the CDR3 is TGTGCCACCGGACTAGCGGGGGACACAGATACGCAGTATTTT.

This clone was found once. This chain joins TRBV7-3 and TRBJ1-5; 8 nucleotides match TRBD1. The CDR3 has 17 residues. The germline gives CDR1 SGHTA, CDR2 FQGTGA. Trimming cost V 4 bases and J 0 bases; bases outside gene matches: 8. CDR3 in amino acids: CASSSKGQVYSNQPQHF. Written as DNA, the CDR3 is TGTGCCAGCAGCTCAAAGGGACAGGTTTATAGCAATCAGCCCCAGCATTTT.